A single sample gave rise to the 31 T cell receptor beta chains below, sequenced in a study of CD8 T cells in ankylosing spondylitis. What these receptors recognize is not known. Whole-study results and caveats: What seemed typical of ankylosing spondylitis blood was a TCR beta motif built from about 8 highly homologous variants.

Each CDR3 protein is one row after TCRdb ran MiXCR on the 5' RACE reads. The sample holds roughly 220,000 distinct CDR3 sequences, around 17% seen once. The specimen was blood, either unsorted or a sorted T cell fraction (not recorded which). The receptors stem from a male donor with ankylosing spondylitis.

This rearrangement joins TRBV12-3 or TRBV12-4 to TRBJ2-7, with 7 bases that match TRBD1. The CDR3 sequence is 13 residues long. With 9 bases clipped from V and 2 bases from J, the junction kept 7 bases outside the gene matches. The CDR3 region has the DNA TGTGCCAGGAACAGGGGCCCCCCCTACGAGCAGTACTTC. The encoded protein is CARNRGPPYEQYF.

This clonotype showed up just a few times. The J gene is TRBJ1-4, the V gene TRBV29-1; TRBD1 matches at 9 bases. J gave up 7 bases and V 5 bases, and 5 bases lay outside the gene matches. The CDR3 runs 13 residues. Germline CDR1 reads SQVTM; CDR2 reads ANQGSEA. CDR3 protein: CSVSGQGPEKLFF. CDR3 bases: TGCAGCGTTAGCGGACAGGGGCCTGAAAAACTGTTTTTT.

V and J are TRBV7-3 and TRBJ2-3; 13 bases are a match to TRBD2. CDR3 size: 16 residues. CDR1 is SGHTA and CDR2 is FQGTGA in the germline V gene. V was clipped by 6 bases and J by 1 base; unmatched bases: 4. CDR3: CASSQGLAGGTDTQYF. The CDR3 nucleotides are TGTGCCAGCAGTCAAGGACTAGCGGGGGGCACAGATACGCAGTATTTT. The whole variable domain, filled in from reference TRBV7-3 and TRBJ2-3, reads GAGVSQTPSNKVTEKGKYVELRCDPISGHTALYWYRQSLGQGPEFLIYFQGTGAADDSGLPNDRFFAVRPEGSVSTLKIQRTERGDSAVYLCASSQGLAGGTDTQYFGPGTRLTVL.

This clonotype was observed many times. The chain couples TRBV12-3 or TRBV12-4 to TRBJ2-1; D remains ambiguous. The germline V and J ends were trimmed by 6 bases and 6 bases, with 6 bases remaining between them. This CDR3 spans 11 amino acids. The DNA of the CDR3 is TGTGCCAGCAGCTTGACCAATGAGCAGTTCTTC. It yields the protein CASSLTNEQFF.

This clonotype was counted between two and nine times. CDR3 sequence reads: CASSELIAGGLGDTQYF. The CDR3 nucleotides are TGTGCCAGCAGTGAACTGATAGCGGGAGGGCTCGGTGATACGCAGTATTTT. The rearrangement links TRBV2 to TRBJ2-3, with TRBD2 matching 11 bases. Per germline, CDR1 SNHLY and CDR2 FYNNEI. V trimming: 2 bases; J trimming: 6 bases; junction bases outside the gene matches: 10. There are 17 residues in the CDR3.

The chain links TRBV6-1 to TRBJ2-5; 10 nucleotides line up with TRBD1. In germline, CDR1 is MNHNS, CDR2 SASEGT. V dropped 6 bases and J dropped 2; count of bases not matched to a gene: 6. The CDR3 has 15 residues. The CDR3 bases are TGTGCCAGCAGGGGAGGGACAGGGGTACAAGAGACCCAGTACTTC. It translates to CASRGGTGVQETQYF.

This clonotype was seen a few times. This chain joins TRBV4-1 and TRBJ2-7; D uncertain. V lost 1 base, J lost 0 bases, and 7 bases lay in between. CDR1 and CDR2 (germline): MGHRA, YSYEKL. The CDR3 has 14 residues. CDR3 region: CASSQADISYEQYF. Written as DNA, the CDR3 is TGCGCCAGCAGCCAAGCCGACATCTCCTACGAGCAGTACTTC.

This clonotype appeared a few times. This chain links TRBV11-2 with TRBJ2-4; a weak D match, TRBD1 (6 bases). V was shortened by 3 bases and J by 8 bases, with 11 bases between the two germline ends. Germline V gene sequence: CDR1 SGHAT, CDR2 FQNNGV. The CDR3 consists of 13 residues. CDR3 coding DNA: TGTGCCAGCAGCTTGACAGGTTTACACATTCAGTACTTC. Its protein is CASSLTGLHIQYF.

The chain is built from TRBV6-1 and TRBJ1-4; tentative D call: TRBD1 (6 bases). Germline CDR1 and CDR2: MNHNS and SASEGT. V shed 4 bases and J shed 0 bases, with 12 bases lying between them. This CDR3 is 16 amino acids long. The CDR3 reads CASSVNRDATNEKLFF. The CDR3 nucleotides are TGTGCCAGCAGTGTAAACAGGGATGCAACTAATGAAAAACTGTTTTTT.

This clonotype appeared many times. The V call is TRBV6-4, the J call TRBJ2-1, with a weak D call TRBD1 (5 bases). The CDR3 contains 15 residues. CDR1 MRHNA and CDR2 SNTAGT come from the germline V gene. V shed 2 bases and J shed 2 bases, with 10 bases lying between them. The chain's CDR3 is CASSDGSGPYNEQFF. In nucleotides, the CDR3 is TGTGCCAGCAGTGACGGGTCAGGGCCCTACAATGAGCAGTTCTTC.

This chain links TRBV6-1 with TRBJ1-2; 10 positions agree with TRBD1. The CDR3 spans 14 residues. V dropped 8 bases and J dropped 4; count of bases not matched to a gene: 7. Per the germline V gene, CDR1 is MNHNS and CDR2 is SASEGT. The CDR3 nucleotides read TGTGCCAGCGCTGTGACAGGGGGCGGCTATGGCTACACCTTC. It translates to CASAVTGGGYGYTF.

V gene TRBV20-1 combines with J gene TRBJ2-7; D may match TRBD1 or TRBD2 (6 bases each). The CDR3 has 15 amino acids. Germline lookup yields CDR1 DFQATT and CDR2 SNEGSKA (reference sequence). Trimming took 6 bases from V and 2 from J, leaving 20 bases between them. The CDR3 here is CSAEEVPGATYEQYF. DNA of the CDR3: TGCAGTGCCGAAGAGGTCCCGGGGGCAACCTACGAGCAGTACTTC.

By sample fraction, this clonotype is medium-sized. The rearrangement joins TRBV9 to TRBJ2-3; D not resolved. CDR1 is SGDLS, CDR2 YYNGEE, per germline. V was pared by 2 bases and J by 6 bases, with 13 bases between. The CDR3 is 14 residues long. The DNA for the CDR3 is TGTGCCAGCAGCGTTTCCGGTAAATTGGATACGCAGTATTTT. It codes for CASSVSGKLDTQYF.

CDR3 sequence (DNA): TGTGCCAGCAGCGACCGACAGGGTGTTTACAATGAGCAGTTCTTC. Protein: CASSDRQGVYNEQFF. The chain joins TRBV11-3 to TRBJ2-1, with 7 bases that match TRBD1. Germline values: CDR1 SGHNT, CDR2 YENEEA. The trim removed 5 bases at V and 4 bases at J, leaving 8 bases unmatched. CDR3 length: 15 amino acids.

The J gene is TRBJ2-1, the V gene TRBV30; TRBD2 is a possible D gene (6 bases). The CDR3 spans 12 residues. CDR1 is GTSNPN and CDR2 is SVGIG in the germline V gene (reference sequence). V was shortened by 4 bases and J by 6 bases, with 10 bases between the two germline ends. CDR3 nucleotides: TGTGCCTGGAAACTAGCAGGCAATGAGCAGTTCTTC. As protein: CAWKLAGNEQFF.

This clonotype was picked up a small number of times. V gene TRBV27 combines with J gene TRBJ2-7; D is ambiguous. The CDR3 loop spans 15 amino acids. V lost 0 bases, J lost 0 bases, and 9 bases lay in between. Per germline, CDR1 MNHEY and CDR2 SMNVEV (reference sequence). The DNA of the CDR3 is TGTGCCAGCAGTTTATCGAGGCAGGCCTCCTACGAGCAGTACTTC. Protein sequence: CASSLSRQASYEQYF.

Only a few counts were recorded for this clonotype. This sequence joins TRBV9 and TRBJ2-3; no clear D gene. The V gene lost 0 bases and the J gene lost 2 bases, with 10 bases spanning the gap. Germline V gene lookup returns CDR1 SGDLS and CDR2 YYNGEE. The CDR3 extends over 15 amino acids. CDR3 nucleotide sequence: TGTGCCAGCAGCGTAGAGGCAGCACCCACAGATACGCAGTATTTT. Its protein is CASSVEAAPTDTQYF.

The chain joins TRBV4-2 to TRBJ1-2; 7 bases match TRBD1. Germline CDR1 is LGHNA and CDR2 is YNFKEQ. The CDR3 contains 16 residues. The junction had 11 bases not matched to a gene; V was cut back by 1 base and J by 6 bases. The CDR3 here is CASSQGATGEIHGYTF. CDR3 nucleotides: TGTGCCAGCAGCCAAGGGGCAACAGGGGAGATACATGGCTACACCTTC.

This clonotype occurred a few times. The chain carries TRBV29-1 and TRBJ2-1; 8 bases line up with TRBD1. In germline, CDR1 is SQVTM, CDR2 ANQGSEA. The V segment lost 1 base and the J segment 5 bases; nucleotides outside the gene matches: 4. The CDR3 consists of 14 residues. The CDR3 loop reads CSVEGQGADNEQFF. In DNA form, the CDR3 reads TGCAGCGTTGAAGGCCAGGGGGCCGACAATGAGCAGTTCTTC.

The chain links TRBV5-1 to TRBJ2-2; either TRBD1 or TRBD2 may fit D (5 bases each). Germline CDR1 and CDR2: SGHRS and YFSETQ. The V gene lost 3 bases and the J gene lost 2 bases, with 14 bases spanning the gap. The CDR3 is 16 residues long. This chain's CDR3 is CASSWWGSSNTGELFF. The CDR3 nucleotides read TGCGCCAGCAGCTGGTGGGGGAGTAGTAACACCGGGGAGCTGTTTTTT.

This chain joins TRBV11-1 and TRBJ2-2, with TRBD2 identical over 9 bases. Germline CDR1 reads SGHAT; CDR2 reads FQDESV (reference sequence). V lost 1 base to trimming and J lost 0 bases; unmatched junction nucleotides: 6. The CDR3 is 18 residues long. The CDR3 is CASSLGVAGASNTGELFF. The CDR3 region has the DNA TGTGCCAGCAGCTTAGGGGTAGCGGGAGCTTCGAACACCGGGGAGCTGTTTTTT.

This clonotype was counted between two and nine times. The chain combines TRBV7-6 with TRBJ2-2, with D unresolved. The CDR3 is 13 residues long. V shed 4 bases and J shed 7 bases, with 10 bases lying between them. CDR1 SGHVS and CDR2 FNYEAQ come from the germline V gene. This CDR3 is CASSSGPNGELFF. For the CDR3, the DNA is TGTGCCAGCAGCTCCGGGCCCAACGGGGAGCTGTTTTTT.

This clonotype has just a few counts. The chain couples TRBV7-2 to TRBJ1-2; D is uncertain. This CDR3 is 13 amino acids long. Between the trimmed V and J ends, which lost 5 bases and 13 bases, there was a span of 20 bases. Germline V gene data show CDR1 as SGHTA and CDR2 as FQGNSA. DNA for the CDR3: TGTGCCAGCAGCCAACTATCGGTCAGCGGGGTCACCTTC. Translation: CASSQLSVSGVTF.

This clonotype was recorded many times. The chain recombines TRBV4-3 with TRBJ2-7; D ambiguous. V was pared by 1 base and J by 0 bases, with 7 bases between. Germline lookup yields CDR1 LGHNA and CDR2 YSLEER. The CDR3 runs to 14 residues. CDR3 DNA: TGCGCCAGCAGCCAAGCTAGAGACTCCTACGAGCAGTACTTC. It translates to CASSQARDSYEQYF.

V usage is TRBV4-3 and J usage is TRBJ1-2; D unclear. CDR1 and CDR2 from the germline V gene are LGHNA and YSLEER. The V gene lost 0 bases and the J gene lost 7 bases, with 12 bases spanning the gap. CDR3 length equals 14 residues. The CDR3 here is CASSQDRADSGYTF. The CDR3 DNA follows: TGCGCCAGCAGCCAAGATCGGGCCGATAGTGGCTACACCTTC.

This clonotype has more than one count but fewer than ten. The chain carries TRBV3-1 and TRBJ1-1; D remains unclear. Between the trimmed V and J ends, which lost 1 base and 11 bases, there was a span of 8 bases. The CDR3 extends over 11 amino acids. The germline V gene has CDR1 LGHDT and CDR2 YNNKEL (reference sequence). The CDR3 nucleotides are TGTGCCAGCAGCCAAGCATCCCAGGCTTTCTTT. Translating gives CASSQASQAFF. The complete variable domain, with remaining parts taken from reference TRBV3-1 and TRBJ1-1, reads DTAVSQTPKYLVTQMGNDKSIKCEQNLGHDTMYWYKQDSKKFLKIMFSYNNKELIINETVPNRFSPKSPDKAHLNLHINSLELGDSAVYFCASSQASQAFFGQGTRLTVV.

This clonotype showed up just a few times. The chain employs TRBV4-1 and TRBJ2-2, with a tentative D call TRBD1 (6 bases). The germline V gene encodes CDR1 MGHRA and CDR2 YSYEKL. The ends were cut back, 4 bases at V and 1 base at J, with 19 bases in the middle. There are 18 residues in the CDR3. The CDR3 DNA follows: TGCGCCAGCAGCCCGTCCGGGGCAGGGGCTATGAACACCGGGGAGCTGTTTTTT. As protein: CASSPSGAGAMNTGELFF.

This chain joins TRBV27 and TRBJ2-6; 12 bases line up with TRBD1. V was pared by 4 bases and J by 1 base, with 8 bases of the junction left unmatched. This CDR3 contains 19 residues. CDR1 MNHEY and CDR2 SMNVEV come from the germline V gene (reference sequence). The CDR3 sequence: CASSSGQGAQESGANVLTF. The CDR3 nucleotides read TGTGCCAGCAGTTCGGGACAGGGGGCGCAGGAATCTGGGGCCAACGTCCTGACTTTC. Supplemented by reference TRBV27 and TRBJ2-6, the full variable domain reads EAQVTQNPRYLITVTGKKLTVTCSQNMNHEYMSWYRQDPGLGLRQIYYSMNVEVTDKGDVPEGYKVSRKEKRNFPLILESPSPNQTSLYFCASSSGQGAQESGANVLTFGAGSRLTVL.

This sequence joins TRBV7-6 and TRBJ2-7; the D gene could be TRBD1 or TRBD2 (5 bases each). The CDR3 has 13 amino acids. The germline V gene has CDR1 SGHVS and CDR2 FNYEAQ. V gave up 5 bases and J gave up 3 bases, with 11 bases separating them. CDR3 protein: CASSLRDDYEQYF. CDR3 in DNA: TGTGCCAGCAGCCTCCGGGACGACTACGAGCAGTACTTC.

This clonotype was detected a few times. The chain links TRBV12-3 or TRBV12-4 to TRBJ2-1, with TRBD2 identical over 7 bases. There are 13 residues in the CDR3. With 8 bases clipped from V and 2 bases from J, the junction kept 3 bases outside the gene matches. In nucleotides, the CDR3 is TGTGCCAGCGCGGGGGAAACCTACAATGAGCAGTTCTTC. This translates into CASAGETYNEQFF.

This chain's CDR3 is CASSLSGTGYYEQYF. CDR3 coding DNA: TGTGCCAGCAGTTTATCCGGGACAGGGTACTACGAGCAGTACTTC. The chain carries TRBV27 and TRBJ2-7; 9 bases agree with TRBD1. Trimming cost V 0 bases and J 3 bases; bases outside gene matches: 3. The CDR3 has 15 amino acids. CDR1 and CDR2 from the germline V gene are MNHEY and SMNVEV (reference sequence).